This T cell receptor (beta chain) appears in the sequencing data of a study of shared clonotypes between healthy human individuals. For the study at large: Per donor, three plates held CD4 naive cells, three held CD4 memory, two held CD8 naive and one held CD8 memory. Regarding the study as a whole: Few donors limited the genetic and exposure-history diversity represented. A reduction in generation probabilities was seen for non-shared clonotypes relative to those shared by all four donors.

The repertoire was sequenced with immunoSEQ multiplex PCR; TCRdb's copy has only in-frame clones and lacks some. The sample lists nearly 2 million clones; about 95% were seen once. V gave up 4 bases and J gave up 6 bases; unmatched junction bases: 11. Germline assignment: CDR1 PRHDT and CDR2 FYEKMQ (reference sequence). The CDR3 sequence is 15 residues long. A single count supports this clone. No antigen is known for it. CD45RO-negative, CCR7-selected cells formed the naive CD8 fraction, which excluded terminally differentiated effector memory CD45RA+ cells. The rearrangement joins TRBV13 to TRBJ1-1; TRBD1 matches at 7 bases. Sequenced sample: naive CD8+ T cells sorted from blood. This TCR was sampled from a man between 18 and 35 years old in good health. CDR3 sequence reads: CASSSIGQARPEAFF. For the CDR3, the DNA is TGTGCCAGCAGCTCAATAGGACAGGCGAGGCCTGAAGCTTTCTTT.